Included here is one T cell receptor beta chain sequence, with context. Its antigen remains unknown. The CDR3 runs to 14 residues. Germline V CDR1 and CDR2: MGHRA, YSYEKL. Trimming took 0 bases from V and 2 from J, leaving 8 bases between them. Data came from immunoSEQ multiplex PCR; TCRdb stores just in-frame clones and leaves some out. The sample yields about 7,500 clones, almost 98% seen once. The data belong to a study of naive CD8 T cells in extremely preterm neonates. Elective cesarean births at about 35-41 weeks, without labor or membrane rupture, supplied the cord blood. Live Annexin V-negative naive CD3+CD8+CD45RA+CCR7+ T cells were sorted. Each sample had roughly 18,000–110,000 sorted naive CD8+ T cells. Study results and limitations: Preterm neonate repertoires were significantly less rich by iChao1 than others. Limitations included small sample size and variable preterm productive templates.

The clonotype comes from a newborn in good health. Input material: naive CD8+ T cells from cord blood. J is TRBJ2-7 and V is TRBV4-1; D not certain. The CDR3 region is CASSQEVSTYEQYF. In DNA, the CDR3 is TGCGCCAGCAGCCAAGAGGTCAGTACCTACGAGCAGTACTTC.